The entry below describes one T cell receptor beta chain. This clone has a single count. The clone's antigen remains unknown. The input lacks base qualities; no much larger clone sits a single base away. This sample stems from a study of T cell responses to AZD1222 COVID-19 vaccine (dated by TCRdb to the early 2020s). Regarding the complete study: TCR sequencing covered roughly 230 trial participants: 207 given two doses of AZD1222 and 26 given two doses of MenACWY control vaccine. Enrollment into the trials was organized by age into subgroups of 18-55, 56-69 and 70-plus years, and those subgroups contained about 160, 30 and 59 TCR-sequenced participants, respectively. Results the study describes overall, beyond this receptor: Because no day 14 peak-response samples were available, the repertoires could be characterized only after the peak T cell response. Most participants were white British and females outnumbered males, and the authors suggested that clonal diversity may have been underestimated. The 56-69-year group was small, and its depth increase did not reach significance, likely because of low power. Spike-specific TCR breadth and depth rose significantly after two AZD1222 doses compared with day 0 and with MenACWY recipients. Reportedly, almost half of the unique spike-specific TCRs recognized epitopes lying outside the regions that are mutated in the B.1.351 and B.1.1.7 variants. Vaccine-associated CD4 TCRs spanned the whole spike protein, with dominant responses in regions 160-218 and 743-854. Only six AZD1222 recipients were SARS-CoV-2 seropositive at baseline, limiting conclusions about previously exposed vaccinees.

In the paper's terms, the time point label means: about 28 days (+/-7) after the second vaccine dose. AZD1222 recipients given second doses at about 4 weeks or at about 12 weeks were pooled, since spike-specific TCR depth and breadth were not found to differ between the two schedules. Samples from vaccinated people were obtained from the UK trials COV001 and COV002, which included a single-blind randomized controlled phase 2/3 trial of AZD1222 (ChAdOx1 nCoV-19) in healthy adults. Trial participant PBMC samples were collected at day 0 and day 28 after the second dose for TCRbeta chain sequencing. The CDR1 and CDR2 encoded by the germline V gene are SGHTA and FQGNSA. CDR3 length: 16 amino acids, cysteine to phenylalanine. The CDR3 DNA has 48 bases and is translated from base 1. Trimming removed 2 bases from V and 4 bases from J; the gene matches leave 9 bases unexplained. The CDR3 regions of human TCRbeta chains were analyzed by immunosequencing. The source study handled its data this way. Repertoire TCRs were checked for matches against a reference library of SARS-CoV-2-specific TCRs that had been generated using the MIRA antigen-specificity platform. Breadth meant the fraction of unique TCRs that were SARS-CoV-2-associated, whereas depth meant the fraction of total T cells that were SARS-CoV-2-associated. Using the MIRA data, each spike-specific TCR was mapped to the spike region that the TCR reacts to and placed in a CD4 or CD8 class. Log10-transformed breadth and depth values were compared by one-way ANOVA with Sidak's multiple comparisons tests. The immuneACCESS repertoire file appears here via TCRdb, limited to in-frame rearrangements. These files lack a portion of the clones; in checked studies, under half of the deficit traces to unresolved V genes, and the cause of the others is not known. V, J and clone size are taken as reported in that table, and D and trimming were inferred from the DNA itself. The sample data list over 15,000 clones, and about 85% of these were observed just once. In total, the top ten clones hold over 2.5% of the sample.

Specimen: peripheral blood, collected 28 days after the second AZD1222 dose. The chain uses TRBV7-2 and TRBJ2-3; TRBD2 lines up with 7 middle nucleotides. This clonotype was sampled from an adult who received the AZD1222 COVID-19 vaccine. The nucleotides read TGTGCCAGCAGCTTATGGGCGGGGGTCACCTCAGATACGCAGTATTTT. Its translation reads: CASSLWAGVTSDTQYF. Extended through the reference TRBV7-2 and TRBJ2-3 proteins, this CDR3 yields the full variable domain: GAGVSQSPSNKVTEKGKDVELRCDPISGHTALYWYRQSLGQGLEFLIYFQGNSAPDKSGLPSDRFSAERTGGSVSTLTIQRTQQEDSAVYLCASSLWAGVTSDTQYFGPGTRLTVL.